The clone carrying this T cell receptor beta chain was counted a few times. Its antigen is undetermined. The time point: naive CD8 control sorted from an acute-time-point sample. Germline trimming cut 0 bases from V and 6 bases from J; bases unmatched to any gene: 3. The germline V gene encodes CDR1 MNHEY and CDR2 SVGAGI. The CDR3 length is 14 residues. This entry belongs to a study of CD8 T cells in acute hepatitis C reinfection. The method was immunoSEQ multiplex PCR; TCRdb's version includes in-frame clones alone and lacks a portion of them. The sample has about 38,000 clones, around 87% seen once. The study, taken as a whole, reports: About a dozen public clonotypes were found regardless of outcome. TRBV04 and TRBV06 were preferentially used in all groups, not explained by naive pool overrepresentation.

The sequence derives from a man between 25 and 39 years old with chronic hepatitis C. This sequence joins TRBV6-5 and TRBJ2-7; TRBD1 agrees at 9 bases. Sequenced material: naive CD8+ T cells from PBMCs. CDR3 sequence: CASSYSGQGAEQYF. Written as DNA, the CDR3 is TGTGCCAGCAGTTACTCGGGACAGGGCGCCGAGCAGTACTTC.